This T cell receptor (beta chain) appears in the sequencing data of a study of blood T cells in healthy people across ages. Next came a second PCR, run for roughly 6 to 11 cycles, which used a sample-barcoded 5' primer along with a J-beta primer mix. A 12-random-nucleotide template-switch adaptor tagged each cDNA molecule. Each CDR3 protein is one row after TCRdb ran MiXCR on the 5' RACE reads. The sample includes fewer than 800,000 distinct CDR3 sequences, roughly 21% of them seen just once. Investigators took roughly 10 milliliters of peripheral blood from every donor. Isolating PBMCs gave at least 6.5 million of these cells per sample. The CDR3 consists of 14 residues. This clonotype has only a few counts.

The chain is built from TRBV12-3 or TRBV12-4 and TRBJ2-5, with 7 bases fitting TRBD2. The last part of the DNA fits TRBJ2-1 better; the J call may be wrong. The TCR was taken from a man between 65 and 85 years old in good health. Sequencing used blood. CDR3 region: CATAASGRPDEQFF. For the CDR3, the DNA is TGTGCCACGGCCGCTAGCGGCAGACCGGATGAGCAGTTCTTC.